The entry that follows covers one T cell receptor (beta chain) sequence. This record comes from a study of blood T cell repertoires in COVID-19. Study at large: T cells, B-cell-depleted T cells, or PBMCs provided the cDNA or gDNA that served as material.

Germline V lookup: CDR1 LGHDT, CDR2 YNNKEL (reference sequence). Trimming removed 4 bases from V and 8 bases from J, with 18 bases in between. This CDR3 spans 15 amino acids. As originally analysed: Researchers report that nucleated cell counts were estimated from reference gene primer amplification. The protocol was immunoSEQ multiplex PCR, while the TCRdb copy is restricted to in-frame clones and leaves out a portion. The D gene and trimming were derived from the DNA, and the V and J assignments and clone size from that table. This table has roughly 220,000 clones, approximately 80% appearing once.

This chain joins TRBV3-1 (or the pseudogene TRBV3-2) and TRBJ2-1; weak D call: TRBD2 (6 bases). The clonotype originates from a man aged 25-40 years with acute COVID-19. Sequencing was performed on PBMCs or T cells enriched from blood (not recorded which). CDR3 DNA sequence: TGTGCCAGCAGCCGGGACTCCAATGGGCCGGATGAGCAGTTCTTC. Its protein is CASSRDSNGPDEQFF.